What follows describes a single T cell receptor beta chain. Its specificity is not known. The junction and the germline gene differ at one end; a read error may be behind it. This specimen comes from a study of tumor-infiltrating lymphocytes in primary liver carcinoma. General study results and limits: Detection in all five tumor regions applied to only about 7.5-24% of top clones.

The study co-extracted DNA and RNA from around 20-30 mg of unsorted bulk tissue. Every tumor sample analyzed contained over 75% viable tumor cells. The CDR3 is made up of 15 amino acids. The germline CDR1 and CDR2 sequences are SGHNT and YYREEE (reference sequence). The input was around 0.5 ug total RNA; TCR beta cDNA was made from it with a constant-region primer. Slightly modified ARM-PCR served as the procedure for the TCR beta libraries. These libraries came from three rounds of nested multiplex PCR. In the first two PCR rounds, TRBV1-TRBV30 forward primers were paired with a C-beta reverse primer, and each round lasted around 10 cycles. TCRdb re-called the multiplex PCR reads through MiXCR, storing one row per CDR3 protein. The sample holds about 120,000 distinct CDR3 sequences; roughly 69% are singletons and the top ten take roughly 9%.

The sequenced sample was liver tumor tissue from sampling region 1. Subset meaning: tumor region T1, superior pole. The clonotype was recovered from a woman in her sixties or seventies with primary liver carcinoma and hepatitis B virus infection. The V gene is TRBV5-4, the J gene TRBJ2-7; 13 nucleotides line up with TRBD2. The CDR3 sequence: CASSLTSGRGYDQYF. DNA of the CDR3: TGTGCCAGCAGCCTAACTAGCGGGAGGGGGTACGATCAGTACTTC.